These 9 T cell receptor beta chains share one sample of origin, sequenced in a study of Ad26.COV2.S vaccination and SARS-CoV-2 variants. The treatment is: around 19 received Ad26.COV2.S at low or high dose, single or two shots; 5 received placebo; per-sample allocation not given. Sampling was done on day 63 after the first vaccine or placebo injection. Sequenced by immunoSEQ multiplex PCR; TCRdb stores in-frame clones only, minus some. The table has approximately 450,000 clones, approximately 92% seen once. The sequenced sample was peripheral blood, obtained in a trial of Ad26.COV2.S vaccine versus placebo. The source is a person between 18 and 60 years old who received the Ad26.COV2.S COVID-19 vaccine or a placebo.

The J gene is TRBJ1-5, the V gene TRBV30, with D unclear. Germline values: CDR1 GTSNPN, CDR2 SVGIG (reference sequence). V was clipped by 0 bases and J by 1 base, with 10 bases between them. The CDR3 runs 15 residues. CDR3 amino acids: CAWSVLPGSNQPQHF. The CDR3 DNA reads TGTGCCTGGAGTGTACTGCCTGGGAGCAATCAGCCCCAGCATTTT. Together with reference TRBV30 and TRBJ1-5, the CDR3 gives the full variable domain: SQTIHQWPATLVQPVGSPLSLECTVEGTSNPNLYWYRQAAGRGLQLLFYSVGIGQISSEVPQNLSASRPQDRQFILSSKKLLLSDSGFYLCAWSVLPGSNQPQHFGDGTRLSIL.

V gene TRBV7-3 combines with J gene TRBJ2-3; D call uncertain. The length of the CDR3 is 16 residues. V lost 5 bases, J lost 4 bases, and 19 bases lay in between. Germline loops: CDR1 SGHTA, CDR2 FQGTGA. The CDR3 reads CASSPSTFLAADTQYF. The CDR3 DNA is TGTGCCAGCAGCCCCTCGACATTCCTTGCCGCAGATACGCAGTATTTT.

This clone was observed once. V is TRBV9 and J is TRBJ2-1, with 9 bases lining up with TRBD2. Germline lookup yields CDR1 SGDLS and CDR2 YYNGEE. The V segment lost 5 bases and the J segment 1 base; nucleotides outside the gene matches: 4. This CDR3 comprises 15 residues. CDR3 in DNA: TGTGCCAGCAGTGGCGGGAGGGGATCCTACAATGAGCAGTTCTTC. Translating it yields CASSGGRGSYNEQFF.

The genes are TRBV5-8 and TRBJ2-5; 11 bases are a match to TRBD2. CDR3 length equals 15 residues. V trimming: 3 bases; J trimming: 5 bases; junction bases outside the gene matches: 6. Germline V gene data show CDR1 as SGHTS and CDR2 as YDEGEE. CDR3 coding DNA: TGTGCCAGCAGCTCGTTAGCGGGAGGGTGGGAGACCCAGTACTTC. It codes for CASSSLAGGWETQYF.

The CDR3 region has the DNA TGTGCCAGCACTGCCGGGACAGGGTGGGGAGAGACCCAGTACTTC. Translating gives CASTAGTGWGETQYF. The rearrangement joins TRBV9 to TRBJ2-5, with 9 positions matching TRBD1. Trimming took 6 bases from V and 4 from J; bases not matched to a gene: 10. Germline CDR1 and CDR2: SGDLS and YYNGEE. CDR3 length equals 15 residues.

The rearrangement uses TRBV28 and TRBJ1-1; no firm D call. This CDR3 is built from 15 residues. Per the germline V gene, CDR1 is MDHEN and CDR2 is SYDVKM. The ends were cut back, 2 bases at V and 6 bases at J, with 16 bases in the middle. The CDR3 DNA is TGTGCCAGCAGTTTAATGCTCCCGGGAAGGGCTGAAGCTTTCTTT. Translating it yields CASSLMLPGRAEAFF.

The rearrangement joins TRBV18 to TRBJ2-6, with TRBD1 matching over 10 bases. With V trimmed by 0 bases and J by 2 bases, 4 bases remained unmatched. The CDR3 consists of 18 residues. Germline V CDR1 and CDR2: KGHSH, LQKENI. CDR3 in DNA: TGTGCCAGCTCACCACCTGGGACAGGGGTTGCTGGGGCCAACGTCCTGACTTTC. Its protein product is CASSPPGTGVAGANVLTF. The full variable domain, completed using reference TRBV18 and TRBJ2-6, is NAGVMQNPRHLVRRRGQEARLRCSPMKGHSHVYWYRQLPEEGLKFMVYLQKENIIDESGMPKERFSAEFPKEGPSILRIQQVVRGDSAAYFCASSPPGTGVAGANVLTFGAGSRLTVL.

This clone occurred once. The rearrangement uses TRBV13 and TRBJ2-1; D is unclear. V was clipped by 2 bases and J by 7 bases, with 9 bases between them. In germline, CDR1 is PRHDT, CDR2 FYEKMQ (reference sequence). There are 13 residues in the CDR3. CDR3 bases: TGTGCCAGCAGCTTACTTCAGGAAAATGAGCAGTTCTTC. Translated: CASSLLQENEQFF. The complete variable domain, with remaining parts taken from reference TRBV13 and TRBJ2-1, reads AAGVIQSPRHLIKEKRETATLKCYPIPRHDTVYWYQQGPGQDPQFLISFYEKMQSDKGSIPDRFSAQQFSDYHSELNMSSLELGDSALYFCASSLLQENEQFFGPGTRLTVL.

The chain recombines TRBV7-9 with TRBJ1-4; the D is unclear. Trimming shortened V by 4 bases and J by 6 bases, and 12 bases separated the two germline ends. The germline CDR1 and CDR2 sequences are SEHNR and FQNEAQ (reference sequence). The CDR3 is 14 amino acids. CDR3 sequence: CASSSRQKDEKLFF. CDR3 sequence (DNA): TGTGCCAGCAGCTCCCGACAAAAGGATGAAAAACTGTTTTTT. The complete variable domain, with remaining parts taken from reference TRBV7-9 and TRBJ1-4, reads DTGVSQNPRHKITKRGQNVTFRCDPISEHNRLYWYRQTLGQGPEFLTYFQNEAQLEKSRLLSDRFSAERPKGSFSTLEIQRTEQGDSAMYLCASSSRQKDEKLFFGSGTQLSVL.